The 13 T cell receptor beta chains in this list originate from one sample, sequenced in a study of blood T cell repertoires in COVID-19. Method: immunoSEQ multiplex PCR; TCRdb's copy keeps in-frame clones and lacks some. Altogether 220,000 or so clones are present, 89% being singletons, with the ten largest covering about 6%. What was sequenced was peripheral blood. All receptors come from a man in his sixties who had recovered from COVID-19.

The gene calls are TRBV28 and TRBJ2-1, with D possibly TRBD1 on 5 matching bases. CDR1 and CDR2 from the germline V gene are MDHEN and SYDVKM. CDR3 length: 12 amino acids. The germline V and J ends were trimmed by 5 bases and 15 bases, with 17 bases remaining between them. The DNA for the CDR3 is TGTGCCAGCAGTGAGTTACAGGATAACCCGTTCTTC. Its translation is CASSELQDNPFF.

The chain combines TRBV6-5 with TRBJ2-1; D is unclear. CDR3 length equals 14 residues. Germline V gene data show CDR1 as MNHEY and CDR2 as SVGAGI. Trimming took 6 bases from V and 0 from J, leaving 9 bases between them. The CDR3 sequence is CASSPKSSYNEQFF. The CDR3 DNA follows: TGTGCCAGCAGCCCGAAGAGCTCCTACAATGAGCAGTTCTTC.

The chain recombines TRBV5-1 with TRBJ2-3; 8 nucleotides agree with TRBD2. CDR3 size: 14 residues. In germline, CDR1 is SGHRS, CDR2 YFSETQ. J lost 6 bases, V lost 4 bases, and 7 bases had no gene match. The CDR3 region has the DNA TGCGCCAGCAGCACCTCCGGGGGGGTGGATACGCAGTATTTT. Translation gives CASSTSGGVDTQYF.

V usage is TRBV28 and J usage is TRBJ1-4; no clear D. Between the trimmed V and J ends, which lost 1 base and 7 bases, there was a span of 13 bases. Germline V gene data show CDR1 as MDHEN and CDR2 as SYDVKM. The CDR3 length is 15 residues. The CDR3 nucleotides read TGTGCCAGCAGTTTATCGGGCGGAGGGAGTGAAAAACTGTTTTTT. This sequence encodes CASSLSGGGSEKLFF.

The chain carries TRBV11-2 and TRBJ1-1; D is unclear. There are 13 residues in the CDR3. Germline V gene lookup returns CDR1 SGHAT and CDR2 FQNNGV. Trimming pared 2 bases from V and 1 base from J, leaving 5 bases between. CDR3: CASSLFQNTEAFF. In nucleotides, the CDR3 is TGTGCCAGCAGCTTATTTCAGAACACTGAAGCTTTCTTT. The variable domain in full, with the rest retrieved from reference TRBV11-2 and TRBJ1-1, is EAGVAQSPRYKIIEKRQSVAFWCNPISGHATLYWYQQILGQGPKLLIQFQNNGVVDDSQLPKDRFSAERLKGVDSTLKIQPAKLEDSAVYLCASSLFQNTEAFFGQGTRLTVV.

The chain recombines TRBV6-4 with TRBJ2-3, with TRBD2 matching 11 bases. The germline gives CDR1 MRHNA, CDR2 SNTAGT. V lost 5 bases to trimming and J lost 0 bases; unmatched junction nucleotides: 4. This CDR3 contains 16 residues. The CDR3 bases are TGTGCCAGCAGTCTGACTAGCGGGGAGAGCACAGATACGCAGTATTTT. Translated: CASSLTSGESTDTQYF.

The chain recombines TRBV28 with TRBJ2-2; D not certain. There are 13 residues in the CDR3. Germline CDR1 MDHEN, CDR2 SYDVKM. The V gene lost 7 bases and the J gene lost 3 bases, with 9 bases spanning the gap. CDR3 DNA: TGTGCCAGCACCCCCCTATACACCGGGGAGCTGTTTTTT. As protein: CASTPLYTGELFF.

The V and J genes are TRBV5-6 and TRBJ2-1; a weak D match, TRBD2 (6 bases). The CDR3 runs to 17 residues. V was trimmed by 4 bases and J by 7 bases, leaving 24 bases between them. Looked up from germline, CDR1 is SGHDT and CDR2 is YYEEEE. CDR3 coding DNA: TGTGCCAGCAGCAGCCCGACCGGTGGGGCGGGAAAAAATGAGCAGTTCTTC. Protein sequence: CASSSPTGGAGKNEQFF.

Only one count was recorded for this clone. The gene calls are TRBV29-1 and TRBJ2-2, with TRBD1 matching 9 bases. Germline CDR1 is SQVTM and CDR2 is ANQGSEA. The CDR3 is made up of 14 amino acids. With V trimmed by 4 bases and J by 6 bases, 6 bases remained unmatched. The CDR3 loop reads CSVGHRGPSGELFF. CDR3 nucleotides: TGCAGCGTTGGCCACAGGGGGCCTTCCGGGGAGCTGTTTTTT.

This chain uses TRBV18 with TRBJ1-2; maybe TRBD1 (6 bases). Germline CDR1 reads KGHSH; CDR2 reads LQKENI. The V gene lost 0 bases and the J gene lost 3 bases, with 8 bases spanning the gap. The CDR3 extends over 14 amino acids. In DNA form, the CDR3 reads TGTGCCAGCTCACCACCCGACAGGTACTATGGCTACACCTTC. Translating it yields CASSPPDRYYGYTF.

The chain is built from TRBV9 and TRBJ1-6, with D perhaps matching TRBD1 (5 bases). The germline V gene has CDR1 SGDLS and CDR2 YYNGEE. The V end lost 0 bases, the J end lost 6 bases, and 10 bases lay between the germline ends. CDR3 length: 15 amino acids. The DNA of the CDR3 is TGTGCCAGCAGCGTAGTACCGGGGGGTAATTCACCCCTCCACTTT. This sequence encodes CASSVVPGGNSPLHF.

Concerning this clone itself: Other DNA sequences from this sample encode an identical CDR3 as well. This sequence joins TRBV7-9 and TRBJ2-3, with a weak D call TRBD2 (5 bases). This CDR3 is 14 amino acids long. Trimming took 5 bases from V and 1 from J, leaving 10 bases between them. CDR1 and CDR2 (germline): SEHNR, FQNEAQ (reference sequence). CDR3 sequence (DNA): TGTGCCAGCAGCCCCGGAGGCGGCACAGATACGCAGTATTTT. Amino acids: CASSPGGGTDTQYF. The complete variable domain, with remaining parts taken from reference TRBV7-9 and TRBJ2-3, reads DTGVSQNPRHKITKRGQNVTFRCDPISEHNRLYWYRQTLGQGPEFLTYFQNEAQLEKSRLLSDRFSAERPKGSFSTLEIQRTEQGDSAMYLCASSPGGGTDTQYFGPGTRLTVL.

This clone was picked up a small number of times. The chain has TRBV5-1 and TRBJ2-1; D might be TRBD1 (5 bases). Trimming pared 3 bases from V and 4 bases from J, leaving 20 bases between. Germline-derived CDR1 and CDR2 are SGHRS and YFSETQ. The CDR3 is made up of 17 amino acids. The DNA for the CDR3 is TGCGCCAGCAGCTGGGCCGGACACCTGAACGGGTACAATGAGCAGTTCTTC. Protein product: CASSWAGHLNGYNEQFF.